This passage covers 13 T cell receptor beta chains from one sample sequenced in a study of sequential checkpoint blockade in melanoma (dated by TCRdb to about 2019). The label giving this sample's treatment or condition can be read as: randomized to nivolumab then ipilimumab (arm A) or the reverse (arm B). The receptor library was made with the immunoSEQ multiplex PCR assay. TCRdb mirrors the immuneACCESS table, restricted to in-frame sequences. Some clones are absent from its copies; in checked studies, under half trace to an unresolved V gene, and the reason for the others is unknown. The sample data list roughly 10,000 clones, and under 60% of these were observed just once. The ten biggest clones cover around 16% of the sample. Material: CD8+ T cells sorted from blood (inferred from file names), obtained from a patient given nivolumab and ipilimumab in sequence. All receptors come from a human donor with melanoma.

This rearrangement joins TRBV9 to TRBJ2-3, with 7 positions matching TRBD2. Germline CDR1 SGDLS, CDR2 YYNGEE. The CDR3 totals 16 residues. Trimming removed 0 bases from V and 0 bases from J; junction bases left unmatched: 4. The DNA of the CDR3 is TGTGCCAGCAGCGTAGGCTTTAGCGGGAGCACAGATACGCAGTATTTT. It is translated as CASSVGFSGSTDTQYF.

The chain couples TRBV28 to TRBJ1-6, with D unclear. Germline CDR1 reads MDHEN; CDR2 reads SYDVKM. V lost 6 bases and J 0 bases, leaving 15 bases between the germline ends. CDR3 length equals 17 residues. The chain's CDR3 is CASRDTSLSSYNSPLHF. In DNA form, the CDR3 reads TGTGCCAGCAGAGACACTTCCCTGAGCTCCTATAATTCACCCCTCCACTTT.

The V gene is TRBV27, the J gene TRBJ2-1; D unresolved. The ends were cut back, 3 bases at V and 8 bases at J, with 14 bases in the middle. The CDR3 sequence is 14 residues long. CDR1 MNHEY and CDR2 SMNVEV come from the germline V gene (reference sequence). CDR3 DNA: TGTGCCAGCAGTTTCTGGCGGTCTATTCATGAGCAGTTCTTC. Amino acids: CASSFWRSIHEQFF.

The chain has TRBV25-1 and TRBJ2-1; D perhaps matches TRBD2 (6 bases). The V and J ends lost 5 bases and 10 bases respectively, with 9 bases between them. Germline lookup yields CDR1 MGHDK and CDR2 SYGVNS. There are 11 residues in the CDR3. For the CDR3, the DNA is TGTGCCAGCAGTTGGGACTTCGAGCAGTTCTTC. Residues: CASSWDFEQFF.

The chain carries TRBV7-9 and TRBJ2-3; no reliable D call. Germline lookup yields CDR1 SEHNR and CDR2 FQNEAQ (reference sequence). With 1 base removed from V and 0 bases from J, the gap between germline ends came to 5 bases. The CDR3 runs 14 residues. This CDR3 is CASSLVLSTDTQYF. CDR3 nucleotides: TGTGCCAGCAGCTTAGTCTTGAGCACAGATACGCAGTATTTT.

The chain is built from TRBV5-6 and TRBJ2-7; TRBD1 agrees at 7 bases. Trimming at V came to 1 base and at J to 3 bases, leaving 1 base not matched to a gene. This CDR3 has 13 residues. Germline V gene sequence: CDR1 SGHDT, CDR2 YYEEEE. CDR3 in amino acids: CASSLWTGYEQYF. The CDR3 region has the DNA TGTGCCAGCAGCTTGTGGACAGGCTACGAGCAGTACTTC.

This sequence joins TRBV5-6 and TRBJ2-7; D gene ambiguous. CDR1 and CDR2 from the germline V gene are SGHDT and YYEEEE. This CDR3 is 15 amino acids long. V was clipped by 0 bases and J by 9 bases, with 19 bases between them. For the CDR3, the DNA is TGTGCCAGCAGCTTGGCCGCAATCCGACATAAAGGGCAGTACTTC. This gives the protein CASSLAAIRHKGQYF.

The sample holds a few counts of this clone. The chain links TRBV27 to TRBJ1-5; 7 bases agree with TRBD1. Germline V gives CDR1 MNHEY, CDR2 SMNVEV (reference sequence). This CDR3 spans 14 amino acids. V shed 3 bases, J shed 6 bases, and the junction held 5 bases outside the gene matches. CDR3 residues: CASSFRAGGQPQHF. The CDR3 DNA reads TGTGCCAGCAGTTTTCGGGCAGGGGGTCAGCCCCAGCATTTT.

CDR3 sequence reads: CASSSWIGTSGIYEQYF. As DNA, the CDR3 is TGTGCCAGCAGCTCTTGGATAGGGACTAGCGGGATCTACGAGCAGTACTTC. The chain carries TRBV28 and TRBJ2-7, with 13 bases lining up with TRBD2. The CDR3 extends over 17 amino acids. J lost 3 bases, V lost 6 bases, and 11 bases had no gene match. The germline gives CDR1 MDHEN, CDR2 SYDVKM.

The genes are TRBV27 and TRBJ2-4; 8 bases fit TRBD2. In germline, CDR1 is MNHEY, CDR2 SMNVEV (reference sequence). J was trimmed by 11 bases and V by 6 bases; bases with no gene match: 15. This CDR3 has 15 residues. CDR3 loop: CASSLTSAIGELQYF. The CDR3, as DNA: TGTGCCAGCAGCCTGACTAGCGCCATAGGGGAACTTCAGTACTTC.

This clone was found once. CDR3 coding DNA: TGTGCCAGCAGCGGGACAGGGGTAGTGATGATGAACACTGAAGCTTTCTTT. This translates into CASSGTGVVMMNTEAFF. The chain employs TRBV2 and TRBJ1-1; TRBD1 matches 10 bases. Germline CDR1 is SNHLY and CDR2 is FYNNEI. With 6 bases clipped from V and 0 bases from J, the junction kept 10 bases outside the gene matches. This CDR3 is built from 17 residues.

The chain links TRBV28 to TRBJ2-7; 11 bases map to TRBD2. J lost 5 bases, V lost 5 bases, and 8 bases had no gene match. The CDR3 has 15 residues. Germline CDR1 is MDHEN and CDR2 is SYDVKM. The CDR3 DNA is TGTGCCAGCAGTCCTACTAGCGGGAGTCGGGACGAGCAGTACTTC. Protein: CASSPTSGSRDEQYF.

CDR3 residues: CASSYSEDYGYTF. The CDR3 DNA is TGTGCCAGCAGTTACTCAGAGGATTATGGCTACACCTTC. V gene TRBV6-5 combines with J gene TRBJ1-2; D remains ambiguous. The CDR3 is made up of 13 amino acids. Trimming pared 0 bases from V and 5 bases from J, leaving 7 bases between. CDR1 is MNHEY and CDR2 is SVGAGI in the germline V gene.